The 3 T cell receptor beta chains below all came from one sample that was sequenced in a study of blood T cell repertoires in COVID-19. Generated by immunoSEQ multiplex PCR, the TCRdb table keeps only in-frame clones and is missing some. The sample holds under 200,000 clones, 70% to 90% seen once. Sequenced input: peripheral blood. The origin of the receptors is a man in his 60s with active or convalescent COVID-19.

The chain joins TRBV19 to TRBJ1-5; no clear D. Trimming removed 3 bases from V and 2 bases from J, with 8 bases in between. The CDR3 has 14 amino acids. Germline lookup yields CDR1 LNHDA and CDR2 SQIVND (reference sequence). The CDR3 loop reads CASSIWPGNQPQHF. The CDR3 DNA sequence: TGTGCCAGTAGTATTTGGCCAGGCAATCAGCCCCAGCATTTT.

J is TRBJ1-2 and V is TRBV7-9; 8 bases align to TRBD1. CDR3 length: 14 residues. V gave up 5 bases and J gave up 4 bases; unmatched junction bases: 6. Germline CDR1 reads SEHNR; CDR2 reads FQNEAQ (reference sequence). The CDR3 region has the DNA TGTGCCAGCAGCAGGACAGGGATCCTCTATGGCTACACCTTC. Protein product: CASSRTGILYGYTF.

The chain carries TRBV29-1 and TRBJ1-4; D is ambiguous. The CDR3 is made up of 12 amino acids. CDR1 SQVTM and CDR2 ANQGSEA come from the germline V gene. Between the trimmed V and J ends, which lost 4 bases and 8 bases, there was a span of 11 bases. The CDR3: CSVAWSAEKLFF. The CDR3 DNA reads TGCAGCGTTGCTTGGAGCGCAGAAAAACTGTTTTTT.